The T cell receptor delta chain under discussion was sequenced for a study of γδ T cells in repeated Plasmodium falciparum infection. The germline V gene has CDR1 GEAIGNYY and CDR2 EKD. With 0 bases clipped from V and 2 bases from J, the junction kept 7 bases outside the gene matches. The CDR3 spans 20 residues. Bulk repertoires came from Vgamma9/Vdelta2+ or Vdelta2-negative gammadelta T cells flow-sorted from PBMC. TCRdb reanalysed the multiplex PCR reads via CATT. The sample holds tens of thousands of delta-chain clones; over 1.5% are singletons and the top ten take over 7.5%. V is TRDV2 and J is TRDJ3; TRDD3 agrees at 12 bases. The J gene, left out of TCRdb, was set here by checking the DNA against germline. The sequence came from a pool of human donors (malaria-infected and uninfected, not separated). Sequencing used gamma-delta T cells from blood. CDR3 in amino acids: CACDTAGGYAGPWDTRQMFF. For the CDR3, the DNA is TGTGCCTGTGACACCGCTGGGGGATACGCCGGCCCCTGGGACACCCGACAGATGTTTTTC.